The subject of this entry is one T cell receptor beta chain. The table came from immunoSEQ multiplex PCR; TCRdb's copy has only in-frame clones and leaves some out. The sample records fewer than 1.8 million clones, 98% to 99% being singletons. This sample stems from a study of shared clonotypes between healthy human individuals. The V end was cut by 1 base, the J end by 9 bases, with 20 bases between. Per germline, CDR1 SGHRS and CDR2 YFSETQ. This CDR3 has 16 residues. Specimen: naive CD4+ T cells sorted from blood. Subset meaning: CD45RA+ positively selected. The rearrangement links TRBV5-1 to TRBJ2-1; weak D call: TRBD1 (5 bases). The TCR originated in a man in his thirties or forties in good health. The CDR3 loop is CASSLYLRTTTVEQFF. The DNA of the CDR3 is TGCGCCAGCAGCTTGTACCTCAGGACAACAACTGTTGAGCAGTTCTTC.